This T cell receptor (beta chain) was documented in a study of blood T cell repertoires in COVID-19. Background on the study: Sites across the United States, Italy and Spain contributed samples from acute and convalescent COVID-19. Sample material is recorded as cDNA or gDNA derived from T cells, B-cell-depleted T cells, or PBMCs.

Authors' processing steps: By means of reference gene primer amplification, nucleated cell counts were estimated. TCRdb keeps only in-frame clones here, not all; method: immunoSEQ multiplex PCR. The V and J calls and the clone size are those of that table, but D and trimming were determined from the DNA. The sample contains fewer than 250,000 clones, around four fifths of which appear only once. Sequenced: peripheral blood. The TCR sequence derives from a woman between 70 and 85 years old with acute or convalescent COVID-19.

The CDR3 DNA follows: TGTGCCAGCAGTCCACAGGGGGTTATTGGCTACACCTTC. Translation gives CASSPQGVIGYTF. The J gene is TRBJ1-2, the V gene TRBV3-1 (or the pseudogene TRBV3-2); 8 bases are a match to TRBD1. CDR3 length: 13 amino acids. Trimming removed 6 bases from V and 7 bases from J; junction bases left unmatched: 7. The germline gives CDR1 LGHDT, CDR2 YNNKEL (reference sequence).